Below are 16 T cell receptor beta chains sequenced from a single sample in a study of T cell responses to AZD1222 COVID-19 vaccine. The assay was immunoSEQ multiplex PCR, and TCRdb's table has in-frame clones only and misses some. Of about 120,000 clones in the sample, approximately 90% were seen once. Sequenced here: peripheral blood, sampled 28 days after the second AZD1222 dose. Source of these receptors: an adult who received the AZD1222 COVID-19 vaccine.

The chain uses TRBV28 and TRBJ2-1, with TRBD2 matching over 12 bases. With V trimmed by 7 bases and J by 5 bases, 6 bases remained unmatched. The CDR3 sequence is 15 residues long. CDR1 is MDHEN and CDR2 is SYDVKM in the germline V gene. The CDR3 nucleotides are TGTGCCAGCATTGCGGGACTAGCGGGCAACAATGAGCAGTTCTTC. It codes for CASIAGLAGNNEQFF.

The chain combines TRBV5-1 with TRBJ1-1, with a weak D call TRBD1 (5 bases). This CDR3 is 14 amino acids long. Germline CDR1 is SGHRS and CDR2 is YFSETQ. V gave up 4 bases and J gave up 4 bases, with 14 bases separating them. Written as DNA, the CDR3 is TGCGCCAGCAGCGACGGGGACGGGAGCACTGAAGCTTTCTTT. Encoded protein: CASSDGDGSTEAFF.

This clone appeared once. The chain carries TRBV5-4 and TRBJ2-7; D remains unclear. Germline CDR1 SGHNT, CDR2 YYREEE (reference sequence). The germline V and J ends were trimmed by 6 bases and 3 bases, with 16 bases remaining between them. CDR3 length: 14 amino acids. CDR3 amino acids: CASKDGPDGYEQYF. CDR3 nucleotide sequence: TGTGCCAGCAAGGACGGTCCGGACGGCTACGAGCAGTACTTC.

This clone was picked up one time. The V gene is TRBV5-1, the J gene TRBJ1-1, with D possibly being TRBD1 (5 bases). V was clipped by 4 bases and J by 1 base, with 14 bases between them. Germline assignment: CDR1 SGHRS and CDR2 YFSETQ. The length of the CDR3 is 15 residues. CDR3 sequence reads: CASSPVGGANTEAFF. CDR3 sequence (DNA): TGCGCCAGCAGCCCCGTGGGTGGGGCGAACACTGAAGCTTTCTTT.

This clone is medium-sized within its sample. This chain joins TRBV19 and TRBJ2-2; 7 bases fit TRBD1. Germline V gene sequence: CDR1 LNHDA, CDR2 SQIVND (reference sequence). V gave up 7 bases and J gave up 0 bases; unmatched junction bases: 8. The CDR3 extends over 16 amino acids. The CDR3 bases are TGTGCCAGTACCGAACAGGGGTGGGCGAACACCGGGGAGCTGTTTTTT. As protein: CASTEQGWANTGELFF.

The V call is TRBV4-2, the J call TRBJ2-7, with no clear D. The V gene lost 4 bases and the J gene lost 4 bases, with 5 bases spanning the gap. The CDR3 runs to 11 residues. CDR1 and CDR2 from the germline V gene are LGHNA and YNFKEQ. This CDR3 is CASSRDYEQYF. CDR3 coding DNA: TGTGCCAGCAGCCGTGATTACGAGCAGTACTTC.

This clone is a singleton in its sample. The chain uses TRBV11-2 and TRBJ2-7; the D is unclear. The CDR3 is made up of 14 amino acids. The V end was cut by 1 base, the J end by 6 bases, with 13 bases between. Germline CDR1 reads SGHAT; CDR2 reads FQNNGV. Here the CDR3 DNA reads TGTGCCAGCAGCTTAGGTCAGGCCCCCCGCGAGCAGTACTTC. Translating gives CASSLGQAPREQYF. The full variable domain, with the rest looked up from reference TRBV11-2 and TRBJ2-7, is EAGVAQSPRYKIIEKRQSVAFWCNPISGHATLYWYQQILGQGPKLLIQFQNNGVVDDSQLPKDRFSAERLKGVDSTLKIQPAKLEDSAVYLCASSLGQAPREQYFGPGTRLTVT.

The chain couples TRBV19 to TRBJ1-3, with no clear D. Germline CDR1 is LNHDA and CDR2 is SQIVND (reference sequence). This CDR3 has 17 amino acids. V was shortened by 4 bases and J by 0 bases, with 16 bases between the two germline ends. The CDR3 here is CASSTLGTRASGNTIYF. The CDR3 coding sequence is TGTGCCAGTAGTACCCTCGGAACAAGGGCCTCTGGAAACACCATATATTTT. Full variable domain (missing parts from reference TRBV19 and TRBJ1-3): DGGITQSPKYLFRKEGQNVTLSCEQNLNHDAMYWYRQDPGQGLRLIYYSQIVNDFQKGDIAEGYSVSREKKESFPLTVTSAQKNPTAFYLCASSTLGTRASGNTIYFGEGSWLTVV.

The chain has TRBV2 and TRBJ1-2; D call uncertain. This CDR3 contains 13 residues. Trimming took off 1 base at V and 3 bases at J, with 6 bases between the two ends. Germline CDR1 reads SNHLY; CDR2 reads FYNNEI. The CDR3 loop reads CASSEERYYGYTF. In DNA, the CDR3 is TGTGCCAGCAGTGAAGAACGTTACTATGGCTACACCTTC.

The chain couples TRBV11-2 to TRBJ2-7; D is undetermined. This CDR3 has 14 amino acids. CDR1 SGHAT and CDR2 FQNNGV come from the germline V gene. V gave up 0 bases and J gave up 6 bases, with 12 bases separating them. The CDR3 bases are TGTGCCAGCAGCTTAGACCGACGGGTCGGCGAGCAGTACTTC. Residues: CASSLDRRVGEQYF.

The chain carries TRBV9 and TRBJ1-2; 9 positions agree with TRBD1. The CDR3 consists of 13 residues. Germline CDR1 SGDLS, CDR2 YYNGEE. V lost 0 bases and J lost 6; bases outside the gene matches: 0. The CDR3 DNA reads TGTGCCAGCAGCGTAGGACAGGGGGATGGCTACACCTTC. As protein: CASSVGQGDGYTF.

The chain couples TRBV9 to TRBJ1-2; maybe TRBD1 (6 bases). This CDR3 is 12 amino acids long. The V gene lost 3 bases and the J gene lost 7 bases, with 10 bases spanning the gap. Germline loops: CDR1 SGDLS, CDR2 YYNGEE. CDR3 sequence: CASSANRAGYTF. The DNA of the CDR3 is TGTGCCAGCAGCGCTAACAGGGCTGGCTACACCTTC.

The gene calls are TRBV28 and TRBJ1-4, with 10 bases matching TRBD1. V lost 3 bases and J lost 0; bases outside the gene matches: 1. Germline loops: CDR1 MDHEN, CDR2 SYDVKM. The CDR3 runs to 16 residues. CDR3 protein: CASSLDRGATNEKLFF. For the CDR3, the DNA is TGTGCCAGCAGTTTGGACAGGGGGGCAACTAATGAAAAACTGTTTTTT.

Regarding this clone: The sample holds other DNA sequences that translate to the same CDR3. The CDR3 DNA follows: TGTGCCAGCAGTTTAGGAGGGAACACTGAAGCTTTCTTT. It specifies CASSLGGNTEAFF. This chain uses TRBV12-3 or TRBV12-4 with TRBJ1-1, with D unclear. The CDR3 totals 13 residues. The ends were cut back, 1 base at V and 1 base at J, with 4 bases in the middle.

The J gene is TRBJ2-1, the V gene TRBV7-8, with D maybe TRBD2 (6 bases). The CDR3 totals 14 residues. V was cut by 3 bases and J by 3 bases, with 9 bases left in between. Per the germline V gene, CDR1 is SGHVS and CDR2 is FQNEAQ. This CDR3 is CASSFYGSYNEQFF. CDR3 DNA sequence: TGTGCCAGCAGCTTTTACGGGAGCTACAATGAGCAGTTCTTC.

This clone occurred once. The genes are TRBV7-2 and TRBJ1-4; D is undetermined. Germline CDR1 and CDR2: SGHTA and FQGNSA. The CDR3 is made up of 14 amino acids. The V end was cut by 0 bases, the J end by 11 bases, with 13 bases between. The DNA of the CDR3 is TGTGCCAGCAGCTTAGCTCAGATGGGGAGGAAACTGTTTTTT. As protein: CASSLAQMGRKLFF.